This record covers a single T cell receptor (beta chain). Antigen: not known. TCRdb independently ran MiXCR on the reads; one entry per CDR3 protein. The sample gives roughly 920,000 distinct CDR3 sequences, around 32% of which show up once; about 14% is in the top ten. This sample stems from a study of T cell repertoires in cytomegalovirus infection. About the research overall: In the study, CMV epitopes included recently identified HLA-C-restricted and well-studied HLA-B-restricted ones. CMV infection together with matching HLA type was indicated by public TCR beta signatures.

This CDR3 comprises 16 residues. Trimming left V 1 base short and J 5 bases short, with 17 bases between. Germline values: CDR1 SEHNR, CDR2 FQNEAQ (reference sequence). This chain links TRBV7-9 with TRBJ2-5, with D possibly matching TRBD2 (7 bases). The TCR originated in a human donor in good health (CMV status not recorded). Some clones in this sample may be carry-over from other donors' samples. Specimen: cultured CD8+ T cells from PBMCs, collected from culture after CMV antigen stimulation. The CDR3 loop is CASSLGGGHGPETQYF. The CDR3 nucleotides are TGTGCCAGCAGCTTAGGGGGGGGACATGGCCCCGAGACCCAGTACTTC.